Following are 9 T cell receptor beta chains from one sample sequenced in a study of T cells after posttransplantation cyclophosphamide. Profiled with immunoSEQ multiplex PCR; TCRdb holds only in-frame clones, not every one. Altogether roughly 70,000 clones are present, 93% being singletons, with the ten largest covering 3%. The sequenced material came from PBMCs. The receptor set was obtained from a young woman in good health and a related stem cell transplant donor.

The chain couples TRBV28 to TRBJ2-4, with 10 nucleotides matching TRBD2. The V and J ends lost 5 bases and 7 bases, in that order; junction bases with no gene match: 11. This CDR3 is built from 16 residues. CDR1 and CDR2 (germline): MDHEN, SYDVKM. The CDR3 is CASSPPMERGGNIQYF. The CDR3 DNA follows: TGTGCCAGCAGTCCCCCTATGGAGCGGGGGGGGAACATTCAGTACTTC.

The rearrangement joins TRBV5-6 to TRBJ1-1; D ambiguous. CDR3 length: 13 residues. Trimming stripped 1 base from V and 5 bases from J, with 9 bases between. CDR1 and CDR2 (germline): SGHDT, YYEEEE. CDR3 nucleotide sequence: TGTGCCAGCAGCTTGCCCGGGGTGACTGAAGCTTTCTTT. Residues: CASSLPGVTEAFF.

The chain combines TRBV9 with TRBJ2-3; 12 bases agree with TRBD2. The CDR3 has 14 residues. The germline V gene has CDR1 SGDLS and CDR2 YYNGEE. Trimming at V came to 4 bases and at J to 6 bases, leaving 3 bases not matched to a gene. The CDR3 DNA sequence: TGTGCCAGCAGCTTGACTAGCGGGGGTGATACGCAGTATTTT. It is translated as CASSLTSGGDTQYF.

V and J are TRBV5-6 and TRBJ2-6, with no clear D. With 1 base removed from V and 1 base from J, the gap between germline ends came to 9 bases. The CDR3 has 16 amino acids. The V gene's germline CDR1 is SGHDT and CDR2 YYEEEE. DNA for the CDR3: TGTGCCAGCAGCTTGTTCTTAGGATCTGGGGCCAACGTCCTGACTTTC. It encodes CASSLFLGSGANVLTF.

V and J are TRBV27 and TRBJ1-5; D is perhaps TRBD1 (6 bases). The CDR3 loop spans 15 amino acids. Germline CDR1 reads MNHEY; CDR2 reads SMNVEV (reference sequence). Trimming left V 5 bases short and J 8 bases short, with 19 bases between. As DNA, the CDR3 is TGTGCCAGCAGTAGCGGGGCCAGGGGATTTAAGCCCCAGCATTTT. This sequence encodes CASSSGARGFKPQHF.

The chain is built from TRBV5-1 and TRBJ2-3, with 8 positions matching TRBD1. The CDR3 length is 15 residues. V shed 4 bases and J 2 bases; nucleotides not matched to a gene: 6. From germline, CDR1 is SGHRS and CDR2 YFSETQ. The CDR3 DNA is TGCGCCAGCAGCCTACAGGGGGGAAACACAGATACGCAGTATTTT. Residues: CASSLQGGNTDTQYF. Based on the CDR3 plus reference TRBV5-1 and TRBJ2-3, the full variable domain is KAGVTQTPRYLIKTRGQQVTLSCSPISGHRSVSWYQQTPGQGLQFLFEYFSETQRNKGNFPGRFSGRQFSNSRSEMNVSTLELGDSALYLCASSLQGGNTDTQYFGPGTRLTVL.

This clone came up a few times. The chain links TRBV5-1 to TRBJ1-5, with 9 bases lining up with TRBD1. J lost 1 base, V lost 4 bases, and 9 bases had no gene match. CDR1 is SGHRS and CDR2 is YFSETQ in the germline V gene. The CDR3 is 17 amino acids. The CDR3 protein is CASSPGQGPRSNQPQHF. In DNA form, the CDR3 reads TGCGCCAGCAGCCCGGGACAGGGTCCAAGAAGCAATCAGCCCCAGCATTTT. Using reference TRBV5-1 and TRBJ1-5 for the parts outside the CDR3, the full variable domain is KAGVTQTPRYLIKTRGQQVTLSCSPISGHRSVSWYQQTPGQGLQFLFEYFSETQRNKGNFPGRFSGRQFSNSRSEMNVSTLELGDSALYLCASSPGQGPRSNQPQHFGDGTRLSIL.

The chain carries TRBV7-2 and TRBJ2-3; 8 bases line up with TRBD2. This CDR3 region has 13 residues. Trimming cost V 4 bases and J 6 bases; bases outside gene matches: 3. The V gene's germline CDR1 is SGHTA and CDR2 FQGNSA. As DNA, the CDR3 is TGTGCCAGCAGCTCACGGGGGGGTGATACGCAGTATTTT. This gives the protein CASSSRGGDTQYF.

The rearrangement links TRBV29-1 to TRBJ2-2; a possible D gene is TRBD2 (6 bases). Germline V CDR1 and CDR2: SQVTM, ANQGSEA. The CDR3 length is 14 residues. Deletions cut 4 bases from V and 5 bases from J, with 14 bases between. Here the CDR3 reads CSVGGVGQTGELFF. The CDR3 DNA follows: TGCAGCGTTGGGGGGGTGGGCCAGACCGGGGAGCTGTTTTTT.